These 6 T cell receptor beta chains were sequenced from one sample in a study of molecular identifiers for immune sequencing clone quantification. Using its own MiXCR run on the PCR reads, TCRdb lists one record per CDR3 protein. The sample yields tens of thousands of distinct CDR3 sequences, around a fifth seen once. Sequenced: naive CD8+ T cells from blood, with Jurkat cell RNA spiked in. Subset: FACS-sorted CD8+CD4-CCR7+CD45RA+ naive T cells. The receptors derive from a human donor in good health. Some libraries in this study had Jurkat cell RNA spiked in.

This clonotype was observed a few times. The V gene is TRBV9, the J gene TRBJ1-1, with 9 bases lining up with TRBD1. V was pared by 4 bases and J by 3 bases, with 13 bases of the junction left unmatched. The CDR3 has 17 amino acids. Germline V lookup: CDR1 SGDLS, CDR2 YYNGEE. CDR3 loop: CASSPYPRTGEDTEAFF. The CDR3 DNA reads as TGTGCCAGCAGCCCGTATCCCAGGACAGGGGAGGACACTGAAGCTTTCTTT.

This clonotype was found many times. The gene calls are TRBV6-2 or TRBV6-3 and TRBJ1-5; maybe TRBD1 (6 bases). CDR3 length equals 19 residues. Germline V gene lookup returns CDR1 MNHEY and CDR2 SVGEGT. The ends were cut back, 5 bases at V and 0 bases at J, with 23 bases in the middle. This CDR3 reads CASSSPGTLGQYSNQPQHF. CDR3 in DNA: TGTGCCAGCAGTAGCCCCGGGACACTTGGCCAATATAGCAATCAGCCCCAGCATTTT.

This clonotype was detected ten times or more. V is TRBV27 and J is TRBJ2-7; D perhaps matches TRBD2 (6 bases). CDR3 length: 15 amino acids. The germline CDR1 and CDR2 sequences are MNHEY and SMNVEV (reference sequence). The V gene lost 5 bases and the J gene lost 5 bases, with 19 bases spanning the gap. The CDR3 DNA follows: TGTGCCAGCAGTCCCCTGACTAGTTCGTTAAACGAGCAGTACTTC. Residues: CASSPLTSSLNEQYF.

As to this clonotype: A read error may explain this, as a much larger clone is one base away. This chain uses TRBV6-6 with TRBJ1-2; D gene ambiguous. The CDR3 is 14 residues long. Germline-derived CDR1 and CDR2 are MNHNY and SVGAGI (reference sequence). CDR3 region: CASSYSSDNYGCTF. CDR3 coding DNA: TGTGCCAGCAGTTACTCGAGCGATAACTATGGCTGCACCTTC.

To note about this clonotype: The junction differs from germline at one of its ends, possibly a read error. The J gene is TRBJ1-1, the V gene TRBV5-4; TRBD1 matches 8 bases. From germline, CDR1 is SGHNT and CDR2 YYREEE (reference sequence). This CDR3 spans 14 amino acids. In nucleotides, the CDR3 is TGTGCCAGCAGGGTTCAGGGGGCAAACACTGAAGCTCTCTTT. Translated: CASRVQGANTEALF.

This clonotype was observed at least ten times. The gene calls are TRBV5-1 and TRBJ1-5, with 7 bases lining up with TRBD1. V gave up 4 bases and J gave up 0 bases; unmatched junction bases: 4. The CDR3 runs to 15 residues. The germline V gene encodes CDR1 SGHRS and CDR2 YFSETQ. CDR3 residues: CASSPGTDSNQPQHF. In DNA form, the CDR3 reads TGCGCCAGCAGCCCGGGGACAGATAGCAATCAGCCCCAGCATTTT. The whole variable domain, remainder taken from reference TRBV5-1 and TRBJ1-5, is KAGVTQTPRYLIKTRGQQVTLSCSPISGHRSVSWYQQTPGQGLQFLFEYFSETQRNKGNFPGRFSGRQFSNSRSEMNVSTLELGDSALYLCASSPGTDSNQPQHFGDGTRLSIL.